This T cell receptor beta chain was captured in a study of shared clonotypes between healthy human individuals. CDR1 and CDR2 from the germline V gene are MDHEN and SYDVKM. The CDR3 runs 13 residues. Findings and caveats of the study: Blood was the sole source, and tissue repertoires probably differ. Donor scarcity curtailed the genetic and exposure-history diversity represented herein. Though the depth was large, rarefaction showed that sorted-subset sequencing was incomplete.

Measured with immunoSEQ multiplex PCR; TCRdb has only the in-frame clones, and not every one. Of just under 95,000 clones listed, approximately 63% are singletons. CD8 memory pooled CD45RO+ cells and CCR7-negative CD45RA+ TemRA cells. This clone has a handful of counts. Antigen specificity is unknown. One end of the junction is discordant with germline, which a read error may explain. The chain joins TRBV28 to TRBJ2-7; D unresolved. This TCR was sampled from a man in his thirties or forties in good health. The source material was memory CD8+ T cells sorted from blood. The subset: CD45RO+ cells pooled with CCR7-negative TemRA cells. The CDR3 DNA follows: TGTGCCAGCAGCCTGACCGAGTCCTTCGAGCAGTACTTC. Amino acid sequence: CASSLTESFEQYF.